This T cell receptor beta chain derives from a study of cytomegalovirus exposure and HLA in healthy donors. Turning to this clone: Its specificity is not known.

Generated by immunoSEQ multiplex PCR, the TCRdb table keeps only in-frame clones and is missing some. Of over 250,000 clones detected, 86% appear once; the ten largest clones hold more than 0.8%. V shed 5 bases, J shed 5 bases, and the junction held 11 bases outside the gene matches. This CDR3 comprises 15 residues. The germline CDR1 and CDR2 sequences are SGHNT and YENEEA. Findings and limits, study-wide: There were some public TCRs occurring in many donors, but most TCR sequences were rare. It was reportedly the case that the classifier diagnosed cytomegalovirus status with high specificity and sensitivity. Three chains linked to CMV were shown in vitro to be specific for CMV antigens.

Sequencing used PBMCs. This sequence was found in a woman aged 18-35 years in good health and CMV-seronegative. The chain uses TRBV11-3 and TRBJ2-5; 7 nucleotides agree with TRBD2. CDR3 amino acids: CASSLGLEIMETQYF. The CDR3 nucleotides are TGTGCCAGCAGCCTCGGACTAGAAATAATGGAGACCCAGTACTTC.